One sample yielded the 20 T cell receptor beta chains listed below, sequenced in a study of T cell responses to AZD1222 COVID-19 vaccine. Libraries were prepared by immunoSEQ multiplex PCR; TCRdb keeps only in-frame clonotypes and omits some of them. The sample records some 180,000 clones, over 90% being singletons. The material sequenced was peripheral blood, taken 28 days after the second AZD1222 dose. The receptors originated from an adult who received the AZD1222 COVID-19 vaccine.

The rearrangement uses TRBV4-1 and TRBJ1-6; 8 nucleotides match TRBD1. The CDR3 has 16 residues. Per germline, CDR1 MGHRA and CDR2 YSYEKL. With V trimmed by 1 base and J by 6 bases, 5 bases remained unmatched. This chain's CDR3 is CASSQVQGTGNSPLHF. CDR3 DNA sequence: TGCGCCAGCAGCCAAGTTCAGGGGACAGGTAATTCACCCCTCCACTTT.

The gene calls are TRBV15 and TRBJ2-5; D is unclear. Germline V gene lookup returns CDR1 LNHNV and CDR2 YYDKDF (reference sequence). The V end was cut by 7 bases, the J end by 5 bases, with 14 bases between. This CDR3 comprises 13 residues. Here the CDR3 reads CATNLDTRETQYF. DNA of the CDR3: TGTGCCACCAATCTGGATACGAGGGAGACCCAGTACTTC.

CDR3 DNA: TGTGCCAGCTCACCAGGTAGCGGGGGTTCGAGCACCGGGGAGCTGTTTTTT. Residues: CASSPGSGGSSTGELFF. The rearrangement uses TRBV18 and TRBJ2-2; 9 nucleotides line up with TRBD2. Germline assignment: CDR1 KGHSH and CDR2 LQKENI. With V trimmed by 2 bases and J by 4 bases, 8 bases remained unmatched. The CDR3 is 17 residues long.

Only one count was recorded for this clone. V gene TRBV27 combines with J gene TRBJ2-5, with 9 bases lining up with TRBD2. The CDR3 totals 16 residues. Germline V lookup: CDR1 MNHEY, CDR2 SMNVEV (reference sequence). The V gene end was trimmed by 8 bases and the J gene end by 3 bases; junction bases not matched to a gene: 13. As DNA, the CDR3 is TGTGCCAGCTGTGGGCTAGCGGGAAAGTCGGAAGAGACCCAGTACTTC. Residues: CASCGLAGKSEETQYF.

This chain connects TRBV14 to TRBJ2-2; 9 bases align to TRBD2. The CDR3 extends over 16 amino acids. The germline V gene has CDR1 SGHDN and CDR2 FVKESK. Trimming at V came to 4 bases and at J to 4 bases, leaving 7 bases not matched to a gene. CDR3 DNA: TGTGCCAGCAGCCCCGGGGCTAGCGGGATCACCGGGGAGCTGTTTTTT. Translated, it gives CASSPGASGITGELFF.

This chain connects TRBV27 to TRBJ2-6; 10 bases fit TRBD1. Germline V gives CDR1 MNHEY, CDR2 SMNVEV (reference sequence). The junction had 1 base not matched to a gene; V was cut back by 5 bases and J by 0 bases. The CDR3 runs to 16 residues. DNA of the CDR3: TGTGCCAGCAGTAGGGACAGGGGCTCTGGGGCCAACGTCCTGACTTTC. Translation: CASSRDRGSGANVLTF.

The rearrangement links TRBV28 to TRBJ1-5, with a weak D call TRBD1 (5 bases). Trimming removed 3 bases at V and 7 bases at J, with 13 bases between. The CDR3 contains 14 residues. From germline, CDR1 is MDHEN and CDR2 SYDVKM. The CDR3 DNA is TGTGCCAGCAGTTTTTACCAGGGCGCCCAGCCCCAGCATTTT. Protein: CASSFYQGAQPQHF.

The V and J genes are TRBV29-1 and TRBJ1-5; D perhaps matches TRBD1 (5 bases). Looked up from germline, CDR1 is SQVTM and CDR2 is ANQGSEA. Trimming cost V 4 bases and J 7 bases, with 14 bases left between them. The CDR3 is 13 residues long. CDR3 coding DNA: TGCAGCGTTGCGGAGGGGCAGATCCAGCCCCAGCATTTT. This translates into CSVAEGQIQPQHF.

The genes are TRBV2 and TRBJ1-2; TRBD1 matches at 7 bases. The CDR3 sequence is 14 residues long. The J segment lost 8 bases and the V segment lost 7 bases, leaving 13 bases of the junction unmatched. The germline gives CDR1 SNHLY, CDR2 FYNNEI. This CDR3 reads CASTTGEGFVGYTF. The CDR3 coding sequence is TGTGCCAGCACCACAGGGGAAGGGTTCGTGGGCTACACCTTC.

The chain has TRBV4-1 and TRBJ1-5; unclear D gene. CDR3 length: 13 amino acids. Trimming removed 0 bases at V and 5 bases at J, with 5 bases between. Germline CDR1 reads MGHRA; CDR2 reads YSYEKL. This CDR3 is CASSQEEHQPQHF. In DNA, the CDR3 is TGCGCCAGCAGCCAAGAGGAGCATCAGCCCCAGCATTTT.

The rearrangement uses TRBV9 and TRBJ2-5, with 7 bases lining up with TRBD1. Germline V gene lookup returns CDR1 SGDLS and CDR2 YYNGEE. The V segment lost 3 bases and the J segment 4 bases; nucleotides outside the gene matches: 6. The CDR3 contains 14 residues. The CDR3 nucleotides read TGTGCCAGCAGCGGGCAAACAGGGGTAGAGACCCAGTACTTC. Translating it yields CASSGQTGVETQYF.

This chain's CDR3 is CASSLEWSSTDTQYF. For the CDR3, the DNA is TGTGCCAGCAGCTTAGAATGGAGCAGCACAGATACGCAGTATTTT. The chain has TRBV7-8 and TRBJ2-3; unclear D gene. Germline V gene data show CDR1 as SGHVS and CDR2 as FQNEAQ. V was clipped by 1 base and J by 0 bases, with 8 bases between them. The CDR3 is 15 residues long.

The V gene is TRBV4-1, the J gene TRBJ1-3, with D perhaps TRBD1 (5 bases). Trimming took 0 bases from V and 4 from J, leaving 10 bases between them. Germline V gene lookup returns CDR1 MGHRA and CDR2 YSYEKL. The CDR3 runs 15 residues. The CDR3 bases are TGCGCCAGCAGCCAAGAAGGGACGTCAGGAAACACCATATATTTT. Its translation: CASSQEGTSGNTIYF.

The rearrangement uses TRBV7-2 and TRBJ1-5; weak D call: TRBD1 (5 bases). Per germline, CDR1 SGHTA and CDR2 FQGNSA. This CDR3 region has 17 residues. The ends were cut back, 1 base at V and 2 bases at J, with 15 bases in the middle. The CDR3 DNA reads TGTGCCAGCAGCTTAGTTGCAGGGAGGGAAGGCAATCAGCCCCAGCATTTT. Its translation is CASSLVAGREGNQPQHF.

The rearrangement links TRBV30 to TRBJ2-3, with D hard to call. The CDR3 length is 12 residues. V was trimmed by 2 bases and J by 6 bases, leaving 9 bases between them. Looked up from germline, CDR1 is GTSNPN and CDR2 is SVGIG (reference sequence). The CDR3 region is CAWSTHADTQYF. The CDR3 coding sequence is TGTGCCTGGAGTACGCACGCGGATACGCAGTATTTT.

The chain joins TRBV24-1 to TRBJ1-3, with 7 bases aligning to TRBD1. V dropped 5 bases and J dropped 2; count of bases not matched to a gene: 14. This CDR3 spans 18 amino acids. CDR1 is KGHDR, CDR2 SFDVKD, per germline. The CDR3 region is CATSGGPRQGEAGNTIYF. As DNA, the CDR3 is TGTGCCACCAGTGGGGGACCACGACAGGGAGAGGCTGGAAACACCATATATTTT.

The chain carries TRBV6-5 and TRBJ1-1; TRBD1 aligns across 8 bases. Losses at the gene ends were 8 bases for V and 8 bases for J; bases not matched to a gene: 13. The CDR3 runs 14 residues. In germline, CDR1 is MNHEY, CDR2 SVGAGI. In DNA, the CDR3 is TGTGCCAGCCAAGGTCAGGGGGCTACTTTCGAAGCTTTCTTT. Residues: CASQGQGATFEAFF.

This chain joins TRBV5-4 and TRBJ1-1; TRBD1 agrees at 8 bases. CDR3 length equals 15 residues. J was trimmed by 1 base and V by 3 bases; bases with no gene match: 5. Germline CDR1 SGHNT, CDR2 YYREEE (reference sequence). The CDR3 region has the DNA TGTGCCAGCAGCTCCCAGGGGGCGCAGAACACTGAAGCTTTCTTT. Translating it yields CASSSQGAQNTEAFF.

V is TRBV13 and J is TRBJ2-7; D not resolved. From germline, CDR1 is PRHDT and CDR2 FYEKMQ (reference sequence). The CDR3 has 13 amino acids. V was pared by 2 bases and J by 1 base, with 6 bases between. The CDR3 DNA reads as TGTGCCAGCAGCTTAACCGCTTCCTACGAGCAGTACTTC. Translating it yields CASSLTASYEQYF. Using reference TRBV13 and TRBJ2-7 for the parts outside the CDR3, the full variable domain is AAGVIQSPRHLIKEKRETATLKCYPIPRHDTVYWYQQGPGQDPQFLISFYEKMQSDKGSIPDRFSAQQFSDYHSELNMSSLELGDSALYFCASSLTASYEQYFGPGTRLTVT.

The gene calls are TRBV7-3 and TRBJ2-2, with D possibly being TRBD1 or TRBD2 (7 bases each). Germline lookup yields CDR1 SGHTA and CDR2 FQGTGA. Trimming took 4 bases from V and 0 from J, leaving 12 bases between them. The CDR3 runs 16 residues. CDR3 residues: CASSSQGGTNTGELFF. The CDR3, as DNA: TGTGCCAGCAGCTCGCAGGGGGGGACGAACACCGGGGAGCTGTTTTTT.